This T cell receptor beta chain was identified during a study of response to subunit inactivated influenza vaccine. General observations from the study: Each seasonal influenza vaccination, the authors suggested, recruits few new T cells.

TCRdb passed the RT-PCR reads through MiXCR, listing each CDR3 protein once. Of roughly 650,000 distinct CDR3 sequences in the sample, 14% were seen once. For this clonotype: Its antigen is still unknown.

Trimming stripped 4 bases from V and 13 bases from J, with 20 bases between. The germline V gene encodes CDR1 MDHEN and CDR2 SYDVKM. The CDR3 extends over 14 amino acids. This TCR was recovered from a man in his fifties or sixties who received an inactivated influenza vaccine. The specimen was PBMCs from blood, collected 14 to 15 days before vaccination. The rearrangement uses TRBV28 and TRBJ2-1; TRBD1 or TRBD2 may be the D gene (5 bases each). CDR3 sequence (DNA): TGTGCCAGCAGTTCCGGCCCCGTACGGGACGTCCAGTTCTTC. This codes for CASSSGPVRDVQFF. The entire variable domain, with the rest obtained from reference TRBV28 and TRBJ2-1, is as follows: DVKVTQSSRYLVKRTGEKVFLECVQDMDHENMFWYRQDPGLGLRLIYFSYDVKMKEKGDIPEGYSVSREKKERFSLILESASTNQTSMYLCASSSGPVRDVQFFGPGTRLTVL.